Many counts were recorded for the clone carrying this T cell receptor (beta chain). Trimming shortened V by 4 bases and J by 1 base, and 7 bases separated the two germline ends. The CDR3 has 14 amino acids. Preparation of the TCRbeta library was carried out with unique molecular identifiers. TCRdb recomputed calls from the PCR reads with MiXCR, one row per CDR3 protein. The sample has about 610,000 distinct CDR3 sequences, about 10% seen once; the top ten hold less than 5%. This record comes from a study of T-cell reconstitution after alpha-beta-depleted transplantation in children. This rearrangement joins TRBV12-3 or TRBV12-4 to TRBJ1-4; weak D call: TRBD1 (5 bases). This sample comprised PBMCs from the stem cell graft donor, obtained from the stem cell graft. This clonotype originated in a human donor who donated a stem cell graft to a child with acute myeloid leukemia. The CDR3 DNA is TGTGCCAGCAGTTCGAGGGGAACTAATGAAAAACTGTTTTTT. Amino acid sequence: CASSSRGTNEKLFF.